The 25 T cell receptor beta chains given below trace back to one sample, sequenced in a study of blood T cell repertoires in COVID-19. TCRdb's copy holds only in-frame clones and misses some; the assay was immunoSEQ multiplex PCR. The table lists 76,000 or so clones, around nine tenths of them singletons. Sequenced: peripheral blood. The receptors come from a human donor in a cohort sampled during active COVID-19.

The J gene is TRBJ2-7, the V gene TRBV24-1; TRBD1 agrees at 9 bases. The V and J ends lost 5 bases and 1 base, in that order; junction bases with no gene match: 2. The CDR3 has 14 residues. Germline CDR1 and CDR2: KGHDR and SFDVKD. The CDR3 region has the DNA TGTGCCACCAGTGCCGGACAGGGGTCCTACGAGCAGTACTTC. Its protein is CATSAGQGSYEQYF.

V usage is TRBV6-2 or TRBV6-3 and J usage is TRBJ2-4; no definite D call. The CDR3 spans 15 residues. Trimming pared 0 bases from V and 3 bases from J, leaving 9 bases between. In germline, CDR1 is MNHEY, CDR2 SVGEGT. Here the CDR3 DNA reads TGTGCCAGCAGTTACTCTGGGCTGGACAAAAACATTCAGTACTTC. Its protein is CASSYSGLDKNIQYF.

This rearrangement joins TRBV7-2 to TRBJ2-7, with D uncertain. The CDR3 spans 14 residues. CDR1 and CDR2 from the germline V gene are SGHTA and FQGNSA. Trimming pared 7 bases from V and 2 bases from J, leaving 15 bases between. This CDR3 is CASTLGTATYEQYF. The CDR3 nucleotides are TGTGCCAGCACCCTGGGCACGGCCACCTACGAGCAGTACTTC.

This chain joins TRBV6-6 and TRBJ2-7; TRBD1 matches at 7 bases. The CDR3 is made up of 14 amino acids. Trimming cost V 6 bases and J 4 bases; bases outside gene matches: 9. Germline V gene lookup returns CDR1 MNHNY and CDR2 SVGAGI (reference sequence). The CDR3 sequence is CASRNTGQIYEQYF. The DNA for the CDR3 is TGTGCCAGCAGAAACACGGGACAGATTTACGAGCAGTACTTC.

This chain uses TRBV9 with TRBJ1-6, with D maybe TRBD1 (5 bases). The CDR3 has 15 amino acids. CDR1 SGDLS and CDR2 YYNGEE come from the germline V gene. V lost 0 bases to trimming and J lost 7 bases, with 11 bases between them. The CDR3 DNA sequence: TGTGCCAGCAGCGTAGTTGACAGCCAAAATTCACCCCTCCACTTT. This sequence encodes CASSVVDSQNSPLHF. The full variable domain, its missing parts supplied by reference TRBV9 and TRBJ1-6, is DSGVTQTPKHLITATGQRVTLRCSPRSGDLSVYWYQQSLDQGLQFLIQYYNGEERAKGNILERFSAQQFPDLHSELNLSSLELGDSALYFCASSVVDSQNSPLHFGNGTRLTVT.

The gene calls are TRBV7-9 and TRBJ1-5, with TRBD1 as a possible D gene (6 bases). Germline V gives CDR1 SEHNR, CDR2 FQNEAQ (reference sequence). Trimming removed 4 bases at V and 2 bases at J, with 12 bases between. CDR3 length: 15 amino acids. CDR3 nucleotides: TGTGCCAGCAGCTCCTCTGCAGGGGGCAATCAGCCCCAGCATTTT. Protein sequence: CASSSSAGGNQPQHF. The complete variable domain, with remaining parts taken from reference TRBV7-9 and TRBJ1-5, reads DTGVSQNPRHKITKRGQNVTFRCDPISEHNRLYWYRQTLGQGPEFLTYFQNEAQLEKSRLLSDRFSAERPKGSFSTLEIQRTEQGDSAMYLCASSSSAGGNQPQHFGDGTRLSIL.

The chain employs TRBV29-1 and TRBJ1-2; D possibly corresponds to TRBD1 (6 bases). The CDR3 totals 12 residues. V was cut by 7 bases and J by 6 bases, with 15 bases left in between. Germline CDR1 and CDR2: SQVTM and ANQGSEA. The CDR3 here is CSGRGGAHGYTF. The CDR3 DNA reads as TGCAGCGGACGCGGGGGGGCCCATGGCTACACCTTC.

V gene TRBV6-5 combines with J gene TRBJ2-7; D is unclear. V shed 0 bases and J shed 0 bases, with 12 bases lying between them. This CDR3 has 16 residues. Germline CDR1 MNHEY, CDR2 SVGAGI. The CDR3 nucleotides read TGTGCCAGCAGTTACTCGTTACTCCCGAGCTCCTACGAGCAGTACTTC. Its translation: CASSYSLLPSSYEQYF.

J is TRBJ1-6 and V is TRBV19, with 8 positions matching TRBD1. The CDR3 loop spans 12 amino acids. Trimming at V came to 6 bases and at J to 8 bases, leaving 0 bases not matched to a gene. Germline CDR1 LNHDA, CDR2 SQIVND (reference sequence). CDR3 sequence reads: CASRTGDSPLHF. The CDR3 coding sequence is TGTGCCAGTAGGACAGGGGATTCACCCCTCCACTTT.

The chain is built from TRBV2 and TRBJ2-3; 16 bases fit TRBD2. Germline CDR1 reads SNHLY; CDR2 reads FYNNEI. The CDR3 is made up of 16 amino acids. J gave up 5 bases and V 5 bases, and 4 bases lay outside the gene matches. Here the CDR3 reads CASSSGTSGGGDTQYF. The CDR3 DNA follows: TGTGCCAGCAGTTCCGGGACTAGCGGGGGGGGAGATACGCAGTATTTT.

The chain links TRBV7-8 to TRBJ2-7; weak D call: TRBD1 (5 bases). CDR1 and CDR2 (germline): SGHVS, FQNEAQ. CDR3 length: 16 residues. V lost 5 bases and J 3 bases, leaving 20 bases between the germline ends. The CDR3 sequence is CASSAQTRDGSYEQYF. The DNA of the CDR3 is TGTGCCAGCAGCGCCCAGACCAGGGATGGAAGCTACGAGCAGTACTTC.

V gene TRBV3-1 (or the pseudogene TRBV3-2) combines with J gene TRBJ1-5; D unclear. This CDR3 region has 15 residues. Per the germline V gene, CDR1 is LGHDT and CDR2 is YNNKEL (reference sequence). The V end was cut by 1 base, the J end by 0 bases, with 7 bases between. CDR3 sequence reads: CASSQGGYSNQPQHF. DNA of the CDR3: TGTGCCAGCAGCCAAGGAGGGTATAGCAATCAGCCCCAGCATTTT.

This chain links TRBV10-3 with TRBJ2-5, with D perhaps TRBD2 (6 bases). The V end lost 5 bases, the J end lost 5 bases, and 18 bases lay between the germline ends. Germline CDR1 is ENHRY and CDR2 is SYGVKD. This CDR3 has 15 residues. CDR3 bases: TGTGCCATCAGTCTCGGTGCGGGGATGGCGGAGACCCAGTACTTC. This encodes CAISLGAGMAETQYF.

Note on this clone: An end of the junction does not agree with germline; a read error may underlie this. The chain carries TRBV7-7 and TRBJ2-5; 13 nucleotides line up with TRBD2. The length of the CDR3 is 18 residues. Germline-derived CDR1 and CDR2 are SSHAT and FNYEAQ (reference sequence). In DNA form, the CDR3 reads TGTGCTAGCAGCCAAAAAAGACCGGGACTAGCGGGGTGGGAGACCCAGTACTTC. Protein product: CASSQKRPGLAGWETQYF.

The chain links TRBV6-4 to TRBJ1-1, with D perhaps matching TRBD1 (6 bases). This CDR3 spans 14 amino acids. The V end was cut by 6 bases, the J end by 1 base, with 12 bases between. Germline V gene sequence: CDR1 MRHNA, CDR2 SNTAGT. DNA of the CDR3: TGTGCCAGCAGGGTCACAGGGACGAACACTGAAGCTTTCTTT. It is translated as CASRVTGTNTEAFF.

The rearrangement joins TRBV19 to TRBJ2-3; perhaps TRBD2 as D (5 bases). V gave up 5 bases and J gave up 3 bases, with 12 bases separating them. Germline CDR1 is LNHDA and CDR2 is SQIVND (reference sequence). The CDR3 is 14 residues long. The CDR3 coding sequence is TGTGCCAGTAGTCCCGGGGAAGGGACAGATACGCAGTATTTT. Protein product: CASSPGEGTDTQYF.

The chain employs TRBV28 and TRBJ1-2, with D unresolved. This CDR3 spans 13 amino acids. V lost 6 bases and J 2 bases, leaving 10 bases between the germline ends. Germline V gene data show CDR1 as MDHEN and CDR2 as SYDVKM. CDR3 DNA sequence: TGTGCCAGCAGGTTACAGAAAAACTATGGCTACACCTTC. Translation: CASRLQKNYGYTF.

The chain couples TRBV5-1 to TRBJ1-2; 11 bases are a match to TRBD1. Germline V CDR1 and CDR2: SGHRS, YFSETQ. J lost 6 bases, V lost 3 bases, and 7 bases had no gene match. CDR3 length: 15 amino acids. The CDR3 bases are TGCGCCAGCAGCTGGACAGGGGGCGAGGAGGATGGCTACACCTTC. It is translated as CASSWTGGEEDGYTF.

V gene TRBV27 combines with J gene TRBJ1-6, with 7 bases identical to TRBD1. This CDR3 comprises 14 residues. V lost 7 bases and J lost 6; bases outside the gene matches: 6. CDR1 MNHEY and CDR2 SMNVEV come from the germline V gene (reference sequence). As DNA, the CDR3 is TGTGCCAGCAACTTACAGGGGAGTAATTCACCCCTCCACTTT. Translating gives CASNLQGSNSPLHF.

Here the CDR3 reads CASSSGTGRSHYEQYF. CDR3 bases: TGCGCCAGCAGCTCCGGGACAGGCCGATCCCATTACGAGCAGTACTTC. This sequence joins TRBV5-1 and TRBJ2-7; 8 bases are a match to TRBD1. CDR1 is SGHRS, CDR2 YFSETQ, per germline. The CDR3 is 16 amino acids. Trimming removed 3 bases from V and 4 bases from J; junction bases left unmatched: 12.

V is TRBV6-6 and J is TRBJ1-1; 9 bases are a match to TRBD1. J lost 5 bases, V lost 1 base, and 5 bases had no gene match. Germline CDR1 and CDR2: MNHNY and SVGAGI (reference sequence). The CDR3 contains 15 residues. The CDR3: CASSYFGTGPTEAFF. CDR3 sequence (DNA): TGTGCCAGCAGTTACTTTGGGACAGGGCCTACTGAAGCTTTCTTT.

On this clone: Different DNA sequences within this sample yield the same CDR3. The chain combines TRBV4-3 with TRBJ2-1; TRBD2 matches 7 bases. The CDR3 sequence is 17 residues long. With V trimmed by 0 bases and J by 4 bases, 9 bases remained unmatched. Germline V gives CDR1 LGHNA, CDR2 YSLEER. This CDR3 reads CASSQDLGRGTYNEQFF. CDR3 in DNA: TGCGCCAGCAGCCAAGATCTGGGGCGGGGGACTTACAATGAGCAGTTCTTC.

The genes are TRBV30 and TRBJ1-1; maybe TRBD1 (5 bases). Germline V gene lookup returns CDR1 GTSNPN and CDR2 SVGIG (reference sequence). The CDR3 sequence is 13 residues long. V was clipped by 6 bases and J by 1 base, with 12 bases between them. The CDR3 reads CACPGLQNTEAFF. CDR3 bases: TGTGCCTGTCCGGGACTCCAGAACACTGAAGCTTTCTTT.

The rearrangement uses TRBV5-1 and TRBJ2-1; 10 positions agree with TRBD2. This CDR3 is built from 15 residues. The germline gives CDR1 SGHRS, CDR2 YFSETQ. V shed 2 bases, J shed 8 bases, and the junction held 7 bases outside the gene matches. The CDR3 spells CASSFGSGGLDEQFF. The CDR3 nucleotides read TGCGCCAGCAGCTTCGGTAGCGGGGGGTTAGATGAGCAGTTCTTC.

This clone appeared once. This sequence joins TRBV27 and TRBJ2-7; D is perhaps TRBD2 (5 bases). The CDR3 is made up of 16 amino acids. Trimming took 0 bases from V and 0 from J, leaving 12 bases between them. Per the germline V gene, CDR1 is MNHEY and CDR2 is SMNVEV (reference sequence). The CDR3 nucleotides read TGTGCCAGCAGTTTATCGGTGGACTTTAGCTCCTACGAGCAGTACTTC. Translation: CASSLSVDFSSYEQYF.